There are a few counts of the clone carrying this T cell receptor (beta chain). Its antigen is still unknown. This entry belongs to a study of blood T cells in healthy people across ages. Per germline, CDR1 SQVTM and CDR2 ANQGSEA. V dropped 7 bases and J dropped 0 bases, with 19 bases sitting between them. The CDR3 runs to 17 residues. Overall study results and limits: Both higher diversity and more naive CD4+ cells marked long-lived donors when set against aged donors.

A second PCR, run for about 7 to 12 cycles, used a sample-barcoded 5' primer plus a J-beta primer mix. Each sample yielded at least 2.5 million CDR3-containing paired-end reads. TCRdb passed the 5' RACE reads through MiXCR, listing each CDR3 protein once. In the table there are approximately 880,000 distinct CDR3 sequences, around 48% of which are singletons. Extraction yielded at least 5 micrograms of total RNA per sample. V gene TRBV29-1 combines with J gene TRBJ1-6; a weak D match, TRBD1 (5 bases). The TCR sequence derives from a man aged 30-40 years in good health. The sequenced sample was blood. The CDR3, as DNA: TGCAGCGCTAACGGGACTCTCGATAGCTCCTATAATTCACCCCTCCACTTT. Its translation: CSANGTLDSSYNSPLHF.